This TCR beta chain derives from a study of T cell responses to AZD1222 COVID-19 vaccine. Using immunoSEQ multiplex PCR, the repertoire was profiled, and TCRdb retains in-frame clones only, with some absent. The sample contains 100,000 to 120,000 clones, roughly 90% of which appear only once. This clone was counted once. CDR1 LGHDT and CDR2 YNNKEL come from the germline V gene (reference sequence). The CDR3 runs to 15 residues. The V end was cut by 0 bases, the J end by 6 bases, with 12 bases between. The source was peripheral blood, collected on day 0 of AZD1222 vaccination. The chain recombines TRBV3-1 (or the pseudogene TRBV3-2) with TRBJ2-1; D might be TRBD2 (6 bases). The source is an adult in good health. The CDR3 sequence: CASSQDQVTSNEQFF. The CDR3 nucleotides read TGTGCCAGCAGCCAAGATCAGGTGACTAGCAATGAGCAGTTCTTC.